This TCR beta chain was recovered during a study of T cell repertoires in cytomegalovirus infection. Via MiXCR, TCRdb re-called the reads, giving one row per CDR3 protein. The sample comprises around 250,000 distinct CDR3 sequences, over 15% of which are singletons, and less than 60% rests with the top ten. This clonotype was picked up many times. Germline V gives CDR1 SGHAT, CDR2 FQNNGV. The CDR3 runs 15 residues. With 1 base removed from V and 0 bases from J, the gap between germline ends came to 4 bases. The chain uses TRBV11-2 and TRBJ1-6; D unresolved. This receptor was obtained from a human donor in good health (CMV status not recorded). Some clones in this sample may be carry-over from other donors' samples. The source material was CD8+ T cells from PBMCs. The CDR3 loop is CASSLALSYNSPLHF. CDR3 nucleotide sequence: TGTGCCAGCAGCTTAGCCCTCTCCTATAATTCACCCCTCCACTTT.